The entry below gives a single T cell receptor beta chain sequence along with its context. The sample belongs to a study of control samples from healthy donors and cancer patients. This table comes from immunoSEQ multiplex PCR, and its TCRdb copy is limited to in-frame clones, with some not included. This table holds about 130,000 clones, roughly 88% found once. V dropped 5 bases and J dropped 6 bases, with 19 bases sitting between them. The CDR3 covers 15 residues. Germline V gene lookup returns CDR1 KGHSH and CDR2 LQKENI. This TCR was sampled from a man between 45 and 60 years old in good health. Sequenced sample: blood. This rearrangement joins TRBV18 to TRBJ1-2; TRBD1 might be the D (5 bases). CDR3 nucleotides: TGTGCCAGCTCATCACGGGACCGTGCGATTGATGGCTACACCTTC. Its translation: CASSSRDRAIDGYTF.